These T cell receptor beta chains were read from a single sample in a study of OX40 agonist ivuxolimab in advanced cancers. Repertoires were generated with immunoSEQ multiplex PCR, while TCRdb's copy carries only in-frame clones and drops some. The profile shows about 60,000 clones, 75% to 90% of them singletons. The sample was CD4+ or CD8+ T cells sorted from blood, taken in a trial of the OX40 agonist ivuxolimab. The receptors shown here come from an adult with an advanced solid tumor such as melanoma, head and neck, liver or kidney cancer. The CDR3 runs from the conserved cysteine through the conserved F or W. D genes are given only for firm matches. Size values are once, few and many counts, or a class for expanded clones, and some rows have none.

D gene: TRBD2; clone size: .; J gene: TRBJ2-1; V gene: TRBV19; CDR3 DNA: TGTGCCAGTAGTACCTATAGCGGGGGGGGACATGAGCAGTTCTTC; CDR3 protein: CASSTYSGGGHEQFF
D gene: TRBD1; clone size: once; J gene: TRBJ2-3; V gene: TRBV2; CDR3 DNA: TGTGCCAGCAGTGAACATCAGGGGGTGAGCACAGATACGCAGTATTTT; CDR3 protein: CASSEHQGVSTDTQYF
D gene: .; clone size: .; J gene: TRBJ2-3; V gene: TRBV10-3; CDR3 DNA: TGTGCCATCAGTGAGTCCGGGGACCCCGGCGCAGATACGCAGTATTTT; CDR3 protein: CAISESGDPGADTQYF
D gene: .; clone size: .; J gene: TRBJ1-4; V gene: TRBV30; CDR3 DNA: TGTGCCTTGGAGGCGGCATCTACTAATGAAAAACTGTTTTTT; CDR3 protein: CALEAASTNEKLFF
D gene: TRBD1; clone size: few; J gene: TRBJ2-2; V gene: TRBV19; CDR3 DNA: TGTGCCAGTAGTATGGCCAGGGGGCTCTCCGGGGAGCTGTTTTTT; CDR3 protein: CASSMARGLSGELFF
D gene: TRBD1; clone size: .; J gene: TRBJ1-3; V gene: TRBV6-1; CDR3 DNA: TGTGCCAGCAGTCCGGGACAGGTCTCTGGAAACACCATATATTTT; CDR3 protein: CASSPGQVSGNTIYF
D gene: .; clone size: .; J gene: TRBJ1-1; V gene: TRBV19; CDR3 DNA: TGTGCCAGTAGTATAGAAGGGAACGAAGCTTTCTTT; CDR3 protein: CASSIEGNEAFF
D gene: .; clone size: few; J gene: TRBJ1-5; V gene: TRBV28; CDR3 DNA: TGTGCCAGCGGCTCAGGAAATCAGCCCCAGCATTTT; CDR3 protein: CASGSGNQPQHF
D gene: .; clone size: .; J gene: TRBJ2-5; V gene: TRBV9; CDR3 DNA: TGTGCCAGCAGCATTGGGCCGCAAGAGACCCAGTACTTC; CDR3 protein: CASSIGPQETQYF
D gene: .; clone size: .; J gene: TRBJ2-4; V gene: TRBV11-2; CDR3 DNA: TGTGCCAGCAGCAACCCGATACAGGGTGGAAACATTCAGTACTTC; CDR3 protein: CASSNPIQGGNIQYF
D gene: .; clone size: .; J gene: TRBJ2-5; V gene: TRBV20-1; CDR3 DNA: TGCAGTGCTAGTTCGAGGGAGACCCAGTACTTC; CDR3 protein: CSASSRETQYF
D gene: TRBD1; clone size: once; J gene: TRBJ1-4; V gene: TRBV28; CDR3 DNA: TGTGCCAGCAAGCTACCGGGACAGGGGGCAACTAATGAAAAACTGTTTTTT; CDR3 protein: CASKLPGQGATNEKLFF
D gene: TRBD1; clone size: .; J gene: TRBJ1-3; V gene: TRBV7-2; CDR3 DNA: TGTGCCAGCAGCTCTTTTTATGGACAGGGGATTTCTGGAAACACCATATATTTT; CDR3 protein: CASSSFYGQGISGNTIYF
D gene: .; clone size: .; J gene: TRBJ2-1; V gene: TRBV7-9; CDR3 DNA: TGTGCCAGCAGCTTAGCGGCCCGACGCCACAATGAGCAGTTCTTC; CDR3 protein: CASSLAARRHNEQFF
D gene: .; clone size: .; J gene: TRBJ2-5; V gene: TRBV28; CDR3 DNA: TGTGCCAGCAGTTTAAGGCAGTTCCAAGAGACCCAGTACTTC; CDR3 protein: CASSLRQFQETQYF
D gene: TRBD1; clone size: .; J gene: TRBJ2-1; V gene: TRBV6-6; CDR3 DNA: TGTGCCAGCAGTACACGGGACAGGGAGAATGAGCAGTTCTTC; CDR3 protein: CASSTRDRENEQFF
D gene: TRBD1; clone size: .; J gene: TRBJ1-5; V gene: TRBV7-8; CDR3 DNA: TGTGCCAGCAGCTTAGCGTTTCGTTCCGGGAGCTTATCCGGGACAGACAATCAGCCCCAGCATTTT; CDR3 protein: CASSLAFRSGSLSGTDNQPQHF
D gene: .; clone size: .; J gene: TRBJ2-6; V gene: TRBV10-2; CDR3 DNA: TGCGCCAGCAGGGACCCGGGGGCCAACGTCCTGACTTTC; CDR3 protein: CASRDPGANVLTF
D gene: .; clone size: .; J gene: TRBJ1-4; V gene: TRBV6-1; CDR3 DNA: TGTGCCAGCAGTGAGGGACAACAGAATGAAAAACTGTTTTTT; CDR3 protein: CASSEGQQNEKLFF
D gene: TRBD2; clone size: .; J gene: TRBJ2-3; V gene: TRBV25-1; CDR3 DNA: TGTGCCAGCAGTGAATGGGGGGGAGGGAGCACAGATACGCAGTATTTT; CDR3 protein: CASSEWGGGSTDTQYF
D gene: .; clone size: .; J gene: TRBJ2-2; V gene: TRBV28; CDR3 DNA: TGTGCCAGCAGTCTAACCGTCCCTCCGGCGGTGACCGGGGAGCTGTTTTTT; CDR3 protein: CASSLTVPPAVTGELFF
D gene: .; clone size: .; J gene: TRBJ1-1; V gene: TRBV29-1; CDR3 DNA: TGCAGCGTTGGGGGGGTAAGGACCGCGCTTAGGGCTTTCTTT; CDR3 protein: CSVGGVRTALRAFF
D gene: .; clone size: .; J gene: TRBJ1-5; V gene: TRBV15; CDR3 DNA: TGTGCCACCAGCAGGGAAGGTTATAGCAATCAGCCCCGGCATTTT; CDR3 protein: CATSREGYSNQPRHF
D gene: TRBD1; clone size: .; J gene: TRBJ1-4; V gene: TRBV10-3; CDR3 DNA: TGTGCCATCAGTGCGGGGACAGGAATTTTTGAAAAACTGTTTTTT; CDR3 protein: CAISAGTGIFEKLFF
D gene: .; clone size: .; J gene: TRBJ1-3; V gene: TRBV7-9; CDR3 DNA: TGTGCCAGCAGCTTTGGGAGGCTGGATACGGACCTCTCTGGAAACACCATATATTTT; CDR3 protein: CASSFGRLDTDLSGNTIYF
D gene: .; clone size: .; J gene: TRBJ1-4; V gene: TRBV5-1; CDR3 DNA: TGCGCCAGCAGCAAGGATGTCTTTAATGAAAAACTGTTTTTT; CDR3 protein: CASSKDVFNEKLFF
D gene: TRBD2; clone size: .; J gene: TRBJ2-7; V gene: TRBV5-1; CDR3 DNA: TGCGCCAGCGGTGGGACTAGTGATCGCGAGCAGTACTTC; CDR3 protein: CASGGTSDREQYF
D gene: .; clone size: .; J gene: TRBJ1-2; V gene: TRBV19; CDR3 DNA: TGTGCCAGTAGTATGACCGGGTACTATGGCTACACCTTC; CDR3 protein: CASSMTGYYGYTF
D gene: .; clone size: .; J gene: TRBJ2-3; V gene: TRBV11-2; CDR3 DNA: TGTGCCAGCAGCTTAGATCCCAGGGCTGGAGATACGCAGTATTTT; CDR3 protein: CASSLDPRAGDTQYF
D gene: .; clone size: .; J gene: TRBJ2-7; V gene: TRBV11-2; CDR3 DNA: TGTGCCAGCAGCATGAGGGGCACCGCCGGGGGCGAGCAGTACTTC; CDR3 protein: CASSMRGTAGGEQYF
D gene: .; clone size: .; J gene: TRBJ2-3; V gene: TRBV7-2; CDR3 DNA: TGTGCCAGCAGCTGGGGCGGTGAGGGCACAGATACGCAGTATTTT; CDR3 protein: CASSWGGEGTDTQYF
D gene: TRBD1; clone size: .; J gene: TRBJ1-2; V gene: TRBV19; CDR3 DNA: TGTGCCAGTAGTAAGGACAGGGACCCTGGCTACACCTTC; CDR3 protein: CASSKDRDPGYTF
D gene: .; clone size: .; J gene: TRBJ2-7; V gene: TRBV9; CDR3 DNA: TGTGCCAGCAGCACCCGGACGGATACCTACGAGCAGTACTTC; CDR3 protein: CASSTRTDTYEQYF
D gene: TRBD2; clone size: .; J gene: TRBJ2-2; V gene: TRBV25-1; CDR3 DNA: TGTGCCAGCAGTGTCTCCGGGACTAGGGGCGGCGGGGAGCTGTTTTTT; CDR3 protein: CASSVSGTRGGGELFF
D gene: .; clone size: .; J gene: TRBJ2-6; V gene: TRBV10-3; CDR3 DNA: TGTGCCATCGGCCAAACGACGGTTAGCTCTGGGGCCAACGTCCTGACTTTC; CDR3 protein: CAIGQTTVSSGANVLTF